This T cell receptor (beta chain) was sequenced for a study of T cells in Graves' hyperthyroidism and ophthalmopathy. Across the study: Once the initial diagnosis was made, peripheral blood was obtained before any treatment.

RNA transcripts served as the template for amplifying TCR beta CDR3 regions. TCR CDR3 underwent first-round RT-PCR with the HTBI primer set. Via MiXCR, TCRdb re-called the multiplex PCR reads, giving one row per CDR3 protein. The data show approximately 430,000 distinct CDR3 sequences, with approximately 14% seen just once and under 15% held by the top ten. The cohort's ophthalmopathy patients, a group with duration under 3 months, had a Clinical Activity Score of at least 3 and a NOSPECS grade of at least 4. About 10 ml fresh peripheral blood yielded the PBMCs. This clonotype has ten or more counts. Trimming pared 0 bases from V and 5 bases from J, leaving 13 bases between. This CDR3 comprises 15 residues. Germline CDR1 SNHLY, CDR2 FYNNEI.

The V gene is TRBV2, the J gene TRBJ2-5, with D perhaps TRBD1 or TRBD2 (6 bases each). Material: blood. This TCR came from a man younger than 35 with Graves' ophthalmopathy. CDR3 sequence (DNA): TGTGCCAGCAGTGAAGCGCTTCGAGGGGGGGAGACCCAGTACTTC. Its translation: CASSEALRGGETQYF.